A selection of T cell receptor beta chains follows, all from one sample in a study of PD-1 blockade in mismatch repair-deficient tumors. The assay was immunoSEQ multiplex PCR, and TCRdb's table has in-frame clones only and misses some. Among under 95,000 clones listed, approximately 78% were seen once. Here the sequenced sample was peripheral blood, taken 44 weeks after starting pembrolizumab. Receptors were obtained from an adult with mismatch repair-deficient cancer. CDR3s leave out the opening cysteine and the closing phenylalanine or tryptophan.

ASSEDGAGEEEQF	TRBV7-3	TRBJ2-1	13
ASSLALRETQY	TRBV7-9	TRBJ2-5	11
ASSQESGQTNSPLH	TRBV4-1	TRBJ1-6	14
ASSVVWGSVYNEQF	TRBV6-1	TRBJ2-1	14
ASSPETGRPSF	TRBV7-2	TRBJ2-1	11
AWSLGEVSYNEQF	TRBV30	TRBJ2-1	13
ASSPPTGIGYT	TRBV5-4	TRBJ1-2	11
ASSAPGTVYGYT	TRBV11-1	TRBJ1-2	12
ASSPLVAEPQH	TRBV18	TRBJ1-5	11
ASSIGGGGDYGYT	TRBV19	TRBJ1-2	13
ASTLREGWRGYT	TRBV5-4	TRBJ1-2	12
ASSPRGGTNEKLF	TRBV18	TRBJ1-4	13
ASSLPTSGRLTDTQY	TRBV5-1	TRBJ2-3	15
ASSFSGTSGSTGELF	TRBV11-2	TRBJ2-2	15
ASSLGVRGETQY	TRBV12-2	TRBJ2-5	12
ASSSGLAGGPGELF	TRBV5-1	TRBJ2-2	14
ASSDWNTGELF	TRBV6-4	TRBJ2-2	11
ASSSPTETNQPQH	TRBV28	TRBJ1-5	13
ASSRPFRGNTEAF	TRBV18	TRBJ1-1	13
ASSPAGPISYEQY	TRBV11-2	TRBJ2-7	13
ASSLLPDTEAF	TRBV5-1	TRBJ1-1	11
ASSHSDRGYRSGRAVDNEQF	TRBV4-3	TRBJ2-1	20
ASSFDYEQY	TRBV7-9	TRBJ2-7	9
ASSGRRRFGYT	TRBV19	TRBJ1-2	11
ASHNRGAGTGELF	TRBV12-5	TRBJ2-2	13
ASRRTGLGGDTQY	TRBV6-1	TRBJ2-3	13
ASTAGLYEQY	TRBV7-9	TRBJ2-7	10
ASSEDGRDMR	TRBV4-2	TRBJ1-2	10
ASSPREGNTIY	TRBV9	TRBJ1-3	11
ASNPFGTGTYNEQF	TRBV7-2	TRBJ2-1	14
ASSYGGIQY	TRBV5-6	TRBJ2-4	9
ASSTGHTGELF	TRBV19	TRBJ2-2	11
ASSWGARYQETQY	TRBV6-5	TRBJ2-5	13
ASSQEQGNTIY	TRBV4-2	TRBJ1-3	11
ASSLGQGRSTEAF	TRBV5-5	TRBJ1-1	13
ASSTSGQETQY	TRBV5-4	TRBJ2-5	11
ASSLGGGSGGSYNEQF	TRBV11-3	TRBJ2-1	16
ASTGGSYNEQF	TRBV5-8	TRBJ2-1	11
ASSRPGLGSV	TRBV27	TRBJ2-3	10
ASSIGPGGSSEQY	TRBV19	TRBJ2-7	13
ASSQKETQY	TRBV7-2	TRBJ2-5	9
ASYGPVMPEAF	TRBV7-9	TRBJ1-1	11
ASSSELQAPYGYT	TRBV5-4	TRBJ1-2	13
ASSPRSGPYNEQF	TRBV9	TRBJ2-1	13
ASRGFSTNEKLF	TRBV27	TRBJ1-4	12
ASSPQLGSYNEQF	TRBV5-1	TRBJ2-1	13
ASSSGQIIKAF	TRBV7-6	TRBJ1-1	11
ASSLPADRGMEETQY	TRBV27	TRBJ2-5	15
ASSYGAGTEAF	TRBV6-6	TRBJ1-1	11
ASSLESGLSYEQY	TRBV7-9	TRBJ2-7	13
ASQEVFRANVLT	TRBV19	TRBJ2-6	12